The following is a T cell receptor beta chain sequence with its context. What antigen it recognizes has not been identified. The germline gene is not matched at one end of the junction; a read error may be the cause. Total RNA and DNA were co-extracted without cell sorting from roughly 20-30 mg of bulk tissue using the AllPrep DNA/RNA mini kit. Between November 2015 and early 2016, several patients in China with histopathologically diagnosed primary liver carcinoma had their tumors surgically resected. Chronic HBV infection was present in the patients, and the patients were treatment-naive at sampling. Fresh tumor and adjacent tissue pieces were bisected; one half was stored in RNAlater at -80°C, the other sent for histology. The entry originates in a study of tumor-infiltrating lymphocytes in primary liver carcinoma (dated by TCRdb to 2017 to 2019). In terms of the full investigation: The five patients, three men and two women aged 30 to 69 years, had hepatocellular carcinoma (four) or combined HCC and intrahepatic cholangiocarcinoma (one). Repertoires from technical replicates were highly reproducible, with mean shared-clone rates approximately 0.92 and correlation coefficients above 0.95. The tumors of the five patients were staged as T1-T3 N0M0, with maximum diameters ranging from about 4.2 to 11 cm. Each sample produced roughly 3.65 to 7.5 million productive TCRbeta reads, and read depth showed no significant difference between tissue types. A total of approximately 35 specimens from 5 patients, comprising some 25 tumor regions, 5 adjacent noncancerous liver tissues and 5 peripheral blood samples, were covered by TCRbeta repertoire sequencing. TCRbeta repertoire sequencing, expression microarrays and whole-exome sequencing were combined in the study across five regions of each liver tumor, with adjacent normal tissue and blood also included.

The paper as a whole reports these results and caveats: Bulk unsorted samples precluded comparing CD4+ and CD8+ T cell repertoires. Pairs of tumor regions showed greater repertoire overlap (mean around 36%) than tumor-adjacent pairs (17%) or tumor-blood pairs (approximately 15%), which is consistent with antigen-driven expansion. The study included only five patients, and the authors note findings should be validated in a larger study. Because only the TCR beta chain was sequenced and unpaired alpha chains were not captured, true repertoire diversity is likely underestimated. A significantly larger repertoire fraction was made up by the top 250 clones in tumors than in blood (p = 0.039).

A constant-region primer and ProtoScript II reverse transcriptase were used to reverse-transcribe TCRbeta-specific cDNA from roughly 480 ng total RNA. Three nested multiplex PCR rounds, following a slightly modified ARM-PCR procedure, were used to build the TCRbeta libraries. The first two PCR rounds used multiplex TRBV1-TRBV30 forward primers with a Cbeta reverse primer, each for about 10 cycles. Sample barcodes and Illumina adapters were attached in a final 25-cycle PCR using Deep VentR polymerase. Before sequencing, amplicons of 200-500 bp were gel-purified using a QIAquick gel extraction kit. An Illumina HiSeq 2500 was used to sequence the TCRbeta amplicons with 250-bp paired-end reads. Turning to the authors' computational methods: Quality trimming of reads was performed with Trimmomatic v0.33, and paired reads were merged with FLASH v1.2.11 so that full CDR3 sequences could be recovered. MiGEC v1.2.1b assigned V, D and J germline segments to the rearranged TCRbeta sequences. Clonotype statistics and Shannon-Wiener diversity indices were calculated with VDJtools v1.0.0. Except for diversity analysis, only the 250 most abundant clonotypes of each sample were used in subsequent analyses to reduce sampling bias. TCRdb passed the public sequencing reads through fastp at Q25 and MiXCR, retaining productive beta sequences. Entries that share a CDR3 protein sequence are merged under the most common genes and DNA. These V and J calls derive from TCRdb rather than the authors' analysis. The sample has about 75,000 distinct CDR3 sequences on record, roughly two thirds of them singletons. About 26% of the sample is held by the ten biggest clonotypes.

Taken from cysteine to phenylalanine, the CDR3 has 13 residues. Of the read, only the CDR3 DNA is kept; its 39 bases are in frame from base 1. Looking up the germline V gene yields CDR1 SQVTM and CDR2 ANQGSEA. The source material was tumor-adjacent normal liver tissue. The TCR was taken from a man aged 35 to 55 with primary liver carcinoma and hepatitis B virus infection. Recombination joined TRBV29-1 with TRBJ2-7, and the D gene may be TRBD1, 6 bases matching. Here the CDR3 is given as CSATGKASYEEYF. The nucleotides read TGCAGTGCTACAGGGAAGGCCTCCTACGAGGAGTACTTC.